The entry below gives a single TCR beta chain sequence along with its context. The DNA is left out, because the CDR3 cannot be placed on it with certainty; the CDR3 is given as TCRdb lists it. Together with a sample-barcoded 5' primer, a J-beta primer mix was included in a second PCR lasting roughly 6 to 12 cycles. MiXCR was run by TCRdb on the 5' RACE reads, yielding one entry per CDR3 protein. This table holds hundreds of thousands of distinct CDR3 sequences, approximately 60% found once. This sample was included in a study of blood T cells in healthy people across ages. A total of 18 residues make up the CDR3, ends included.

This receptor was identified in a man between 35 and 55 years old in good health. The chain carries TRBV21-1 and TRBJ2-2; no DNA check was done on the table's D call, TRBD1. TRBV21-1 is flagged as a pseudogene. Sequencing was done on a sample of blood. CDR3 protein: CASSKWGTGTGATGELFF.